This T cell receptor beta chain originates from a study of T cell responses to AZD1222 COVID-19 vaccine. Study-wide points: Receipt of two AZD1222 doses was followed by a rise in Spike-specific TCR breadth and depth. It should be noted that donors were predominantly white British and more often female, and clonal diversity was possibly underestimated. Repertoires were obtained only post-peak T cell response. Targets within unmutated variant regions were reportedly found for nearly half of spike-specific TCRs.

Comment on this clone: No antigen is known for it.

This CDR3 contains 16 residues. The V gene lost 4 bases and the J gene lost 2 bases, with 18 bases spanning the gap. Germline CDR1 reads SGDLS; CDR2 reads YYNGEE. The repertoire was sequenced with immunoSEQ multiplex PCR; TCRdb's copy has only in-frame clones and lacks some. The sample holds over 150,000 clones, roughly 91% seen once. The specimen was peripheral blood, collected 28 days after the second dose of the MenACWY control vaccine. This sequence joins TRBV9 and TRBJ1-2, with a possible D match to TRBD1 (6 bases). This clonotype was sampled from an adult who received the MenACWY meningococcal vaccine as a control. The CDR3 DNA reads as TGTGCCAGCAGCCATCCTGCGGGGGCAGCAAACTATGGCTACACCTTC. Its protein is CASSHPAGAANYGYTF. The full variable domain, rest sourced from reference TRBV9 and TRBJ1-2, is DSGVTQTPKHLITATGQRVTLRCSPRSGDLSVYWYQQSLDQGLQFLIQYYNGEERAKGNILERFSAQQFPDLHSELNLSSLELGDSALYFCASSHPAGAANYGYTFGSGTRLTVV.